This T cell receptor (beta chain) was sequenced in a study of blood T cells in healthy people across ages. The CDR3 length is 18 residues. Germline CDR1 SGHVS, CDR2 FQNEAQ. With 0 bases clipped from V and 0 bases from J, the junction kept 7 bases outside the gene matches. The second PCR ran about 6 to 12 cycles with a sample-barcoded 5' primer and J-beta primers. Each sample provided no less than 2.5 million CDR3-containing paired-end reads. Via MiXCR, TCRdb re-called the 5' RACE reads, giving one row per CDR3 protein. The table lists around 800,000 distinct CDR3 sequences, 53% of them singletons, with about 42% in the top ten. Study-wide results and caveats: PBMCs that were unsorted prevented a conclusive naive versus antigen-experienced comparison.

With regard to this clonotype: Its antigen is unidentified.

This sequence joins TRBV7-8 and TRBJ1-4; TRBD1 matches 7 bases. The sample consisted of blood. This TCR derives from an older man in good health. DNA for the CDR3: TGTGCCAGCAGCTTAGCGCTAGGACAGGATGCAACTAATGAAAAACTGTTTTTT. Protein: CASSLALGQDATNEKLFF.